Listed below are T cell receptor beta chains from one sample, sequenced in a study of cytomegalovirus exposure and HLA in healthy donors. Clones were sequenced by immunoSEQ multiplex PCR, and TCRdb holds only the in-frame ones, with some missing. Of around 190,000 clones listed, about 87% are singletons. Sequencing was performed on PBMCs. Receptors originate from a woman under 30 in good health and CMV-seronegative. Each CDR3 is given with its conserved first and last residue. Size is stated for part of the rows, as once, few or many counts, or as a class when the clone is expanded.

clone_size	v_call	j_call	cdr3_aa
NA	TRBV19	TRBJ2-3	CASSTFTDTQYF
NA	TRBV6-6	TRBJ2-7	CASSLGLAGAYEQYF
NA	TRBV29-1	TRBJ2-1	CSVGQRAYNEQFF
NA	TRBV13	TRBJ2-7	CASSLLAGVIYEQYF
NA	TRBV2	TRBJ2-7	CASRRDGTASYEQYF
NA	TRBV21-1	TRBJ2-5	CASSARTFLETQYF
NA	TRBV11-2	TRBJ2-3	CASSLLSGSTDTQYF
NA	TRBV19	TRBJ2-4	CASSHRGRGKNIQYF
once	TRBV2	TRBJ2-1	CASRSREVDNEQFF
NA	TRBV7-8	TRBJ1-1	CASSWAGTEAFF
NA	TRBV28	TRBJ1-4	CASSLGGRGTNEKLFF
NA	TRBV5-1	TRBJ1-3	CASSLPRGSGNTIYF
NA	TRBV7-2	TRBJ2-5	CASSTWAGTTQETQYF
NA	TRBV7-9	TRBJ2-2	CASSLSGQFLSTGELFF
NA	TRBV18	TRBJ1-2	CASSPEQGALYGYTF
NA	TRBV30	TRBJ1-5	CAWGNSDNQPQHF
NA	TRBV15	TRBJ1-3	CATSPRLGARIRNTIYF
NA	TRBV7-9	TRBJ2-5	CASSPGTSGTQETQYF
NA	TRBV29-1	NA	CSVGTDSYEQYF
NA	TRBV6-4	TRBJ1-1	CASSDESRQPADTEAFF
NA	TRBV4-2	NA	CASSFADRGTYEQYF
NA	TRBV5-1	TRBJ2-1	CASSFTGGSYNEQFF
NA	TRBV5-6	TRBJ2-3	CASSFRGLPPDTQYF
NA	TRBV7-9	TRBJ1-2	CASSVYRGQYGYTF
NA	TRBV18	TRBJ1-4	CASSMAANEKLFF
few	TRBV10-3	TRBJ1-1	CAIHGGRNEAFF
NA	TRBV6-1	TRBJ2-7	CASSGHSGGAGEYF
once	TRBV7-9	TRBJ2-1	CASSFLTGGRNEQFF